The present TCR beta chain was sequenced within a study of siplizumab effects on memory and regulatory T cells. Findings and limits, study-wide: Of the proliferating CD4+ or CD8+ clones, roughly 75-95% lacked a naive or memory phenotype that could be assigned. The study did not confirm that proliferating Tregs from siplizumab cultures were suppressive.

The CDR3 consists of 11 residues. Germline assignment: CDR1 SNHLY and CDR2 FYNNEI. V was clipped by 4 bases and J by 4 bases, with 5 bases between them. The assay was immunoSEQ multiplex PCR, and TCRdb's table has in-frame clones only and misses some. Among 80,000 to 130,000 clones listed, roughly nine tenths were seen once. About this clone: Its antigen is not known.

The specimen was Tregs sorted from blood. The origin of this receptor is a human donor in good health. The chain is built from TRBV2 and TRBJ2-7; unclear D gene. The CDR3, as DNA: TGTGCCAGCAGTGTCGTTTACGAGCAGTACTTC. The encoded protein is CASSVVYEQYF.